This T cell receptor (beta chain) derives from a study of blood T cell repertoires in COVID-19. Overall study context: COVID-19 samples collected from the United States, Italy and Spain covered acute and convalescent phases. Sources were T cells, B-cell-depleted T cells, or PBMCs; the material itself was cDNA or gDNA.

Source study methods: Using reference gene primer amplification, nucleated cell counts were estimated. This table comes from immunoSEQ multiplex PCR, and its TCRdb copy is limited to in-frame clones, with some not included. That table is the source of V, J and clone size, and D and trimming were worked out from the DNA. The sample has approximately 170,000 clones; approximately 91% are singletons. CDR1 KGHSH and CDR2 LQKENI come from the germline V gene. Trimming pared 3 bases from V and 0 bases from J, leaving 6 bases between. CDR3 length: 14 residues. The source is a man aged 18-30 years with COVID-19, enrolled during active disease. V gene TRBV18 combines with J gene TRBJ2-1; D ambiguous. Material: peripheral blood. The CDR3 loop reads CASSPPSSYNEQFF. The CDR3 DNA sequence: TGTGCCAGCTCACCCCCGTCCTCCTACAATGAGCAGTTCTTC.